Following are 10 T cell receptor beta chains from one sample sequenced in a study of blood T cell repertoires in COVID-19. The protocol was immunoSEQ multiplex PCR, while the TCRdb copy is restricted to in-frame clones and leaves out a portion. The data show some 260,000 clones, with approximately 86% seen just once and about 1.3% held by the top ten. Sequences were obtained from peripheral blood. The receptors derive from an elderly man with acute or convalescent COVID-19.

This chain connects TRBV5-1 to TRBJ1-3; no clear D. Germline lookup yields CDR1 SGHRS and CDR2 YFSETQ. Trimming took 3 bases from V and 0 from J, leaving 13 bases between them. The CDR3 sequence is 16 residues long. The CDR3 is CASSSSPPGSGNTIYF. The CDR3 nucleotides read TGCGCCAGCAGCTCCAGTCCCCCTGGCTCTGGAAACACCATATATTTT.

This clone was observed once. This chain's CDR3 is CASSYGGALMETQYF. In DNA, the CDR3 is TGTGCCAGCAGTTACGGGGGGGCACTGATGGAGACCCAGTACTTC. V gene TRBV6-2 or TRBV6-3 combines with J gene TRBJ2-5; D is possibly TRBD2 (7 bases). V was clipped by 2 bases and J by 5 bases, with 15 bases between them. The CDR3 has 15 residues. In germline, CDR1 is MNHEY, CDR2 SVGEGT.

The V gene is TRBV6-5, the J gene TRBJ2-7; TRBD2 matches at 7 bases. Germline V CDR1 and CDR2: MNHEY, SVGAGI. This CDR3 is 16 amino acids long. Unmatched junction bases numbered 13, after V lost 2 bases and J lost 6 bases. Here the CDR3 reads CASSYADGGTLREQYF. CDR3 coding DNA: TGTGCCAGCAGTTACGCTGACGGGGGGACCCTCCGCGAGCAGTACTTC.

This clone has only a few counts. This chain connects TRBV28 to TRBJ1-3, with TRBD1 as a possible D gene (6 bases). V lost 6 bases and J lost 8, with 23 bases in between. Germline loops: CDR1 MDHEN, CDR2 SYDVKM. The CDR3 sequence is 16 residues long. CDR3 sequence reads: CASSLGQTILLDTIYF. CDR3 nucleotide sequence: TGTGCCAGCAGCCTCGGACAGACCATCCTTTTGGACACCATATATTTT.

V is TRBV7-8 and J is TRBJ2-2; 13 bases are shared with TRBD2. The CDR3 consists of 17 residues. J lost 4 bases, V lost 5 bases, and 7 bases had no gene match. Germline CDR1 reads SGHVS; CDR2 reads FQNEAQ. CDR3 nucleotides: TGTGCCAGCAGCCCACTAGCGGGGGGGTCAGGCACCGGGGAGCTGTTTTTT. Its protein product is CASSPLAGGSGTGELFF.

This clone was seen a few times. For the CDR3, the DNA is TGTGCCAGCAGCTGGGACAGCCCAGATACGCAGTATTTT. Encoded protein: CASSWDSPDTQYF. This chain joins TRBV7-3 and TRBJ2-3; 7 positions match TRBD1. The CDR3 runs 13 residues. With V trimmed by 4 bases and J by 4 bases, 2 bases remained unmatched. The germline gives CDR1 SGHTA, CDR2 FQGTGA. Full variable domain (remainder filled in from reference TRBV7-3 and TRBJ2-3): GAGVSQTPSNKVTEKGKYVELRCDPISGHTALYWYRQSLGQGPEFLIYFQGTGAADDSGLPNDRFFAVRPEGSVSTLKIQRTERGDSAVYLCASSWDSPDTQYFGPGTRLTVL.

The gene calls are TRBV7-9 and TRBJ2-2, with TRBD1 matching 8 bases. Germline CDR1 and CDR2: SEHNR and FQNEAQ (reference sequence). V lost 4 bases to trimming and J lost 1 base; unmatched junction nucleotides: 5. This CDR3 contains 16 residues. CDR3 bases: TGTGCCAGCAGCTCGCAGGGGGCTGTGAACACCGGGGAGCTGTTTTTT. Protein sequence: CASSSQGAVNTGELFF.

This rearrangement joins TRBV29-1 to TRBJ1-4, with D unclear. Germline values: CDR1 SQVTM, CDR2 ANQGSEA. The CDR3 loop spans 12 amino acids. V was pared by 7 bases and J by 8 bases, with 14 bases between. This CDR3 reads CSGGSAEEKLFF. The CDR3 nucleotides read TGCAGCGGAGGGTCGGCGGAGGAAAAACTGTTTTTT.

The rearrangement uses TRBV3-1 (or the pseudogene TRBV3-2) and TRBJ2-1; 7 bases are shared with TRBD1. After removal of 5 bases from V and 4 bases from J, the junction contained 8 bases not matched to a gene. Germline lookup yields CDR1 LGHDT and CDR2 YNNKEL (reference sequence). The CDR3 is 15 residues long. The CDR3 nucleotides read TGTGCCAGCAGCTTAGGGACAGCTACTTACAATGAGCAGTTCTTC. It translates to CASSLGTATYNEQFF.

The gene calls are TRBV6-5 and TRBJ1-1; 9 bases agree with TRBD1. V gave up 8 bases and J gave up 4 bases; unmatched junction bases: 11. The germline V gene encodes CDR1 MNHEY and CDR2 SVGAGI. This CDR3 is built from 15 residues. DNA for the CDR3: TGTGCCAGCGGGGGGAAGACAGGGGGTGTCACTGAAGCTTTCTTT. Amino acids: CASGGKTGGVTEAFF.